The 27 T cell receptor beta chains presented below share a single source sample, sequenced in a study of blood T cell repertoires in COVID-19. Generated by immunoSEQ multiplex PCR, the TCRdb table keeps only in-frame clones and is missing some. The sample lists 210,000 or so clones, around nine tenths occurring once. The source material was peripheral blood. These TCRs come from a middle-aged woman with acute or convalescent COVID-19.

The chain is built from TRBV5-6 and TRBJ1-4; D unclear. The V end was cut by 1 base, the J end by 3 bases, with 13 bases between. The CDR3 is 16 residues long. The germline CDR1 and CDR2 sequences are SGHDT and YYEEEE. Written as DNA, the CDR3 is TGTGCCAGCAGCTTGTTAGAGGCCGGAGCTAATGAAAAACTGTTTTTT. This encodes CASSLLEAGANEKLFF. The full variable domain, rest sourced from reference TRBV5-6 and TRBJ1-4, is DAGVTQSPTHLIKTRGQQVTLRCSPKSGHDTVSWYQQALGQGPQFIFQYYEEEERQRGNFPDRFSGHQFPNYSSELNVNALLLGDSALYLCASSLLEAGANEKLFFGSGTQLSVL.

The chain combines TRBV7-8 with TRBJ1-1; D possibly corresponds to TRBD1 (6 bases). The CDR3 sequence is 14 residues long. V gave up 5 bases and J gave up 4 bases, with 14 bases separating them. CDR1 is SGHVS, CDR2 FQNEAQ, per germline. The CDR3: CASSGGAFFTEAFF. The CDR3 nucleotides are TGTGCCAGCAGCGGGGGGGCATTCTTCACTGAAGCTTTCTTT. Full variable domain (remainder filled in from reference TRBV7-8 and TRBJ1-1): GAGVSQSPRYKVAKRGQDVALRCDPISGHVSLFWYQQALGQGPEFLTYFQNEAQLDKSGLPSDRFFAERPEGSVSTLKIQRTQQEDSAVYLCASSGGAFFTEAFFGQGTRLTVV.

This clone was recorded a few times. The chain joins TRBV7-3 to TRBJ2-3; D possibly corresponds to TRBD2 (5 bases). This CDR3 has 15 residues. In germline, CDR1 is SGHTA, CDR2 FQGTGA. Trimming removed 1 base from V and 6 bases from J, with 14 bases in between. The CDR3 nucleotides read TGTGCCAGCAGCTTAAACGGTCTAGCCCCCGATACGCAGTATTTT. It specifies CASSLNGLAPDTQYF.

The V and J genes are TRBV12-2 and TRBJ2-7; the DNA was not used to check the table's D call, TRBD1. TRBV12-2 is classified as a pseudogene. This CDR3 spans 13 amino acids. The CDR3 protein is CASRLESGCEQYV. CDR3 coding DNA: TGTGCAAGTCGCTTAGAGTCAGGGTGCGAGCAGTACGTC.

The V and J genes are TRBV11-2 and TRBJ1-6; D is undetermined. Per germline, CDR1 SGHAT and CDR2 FQNNGV. Trimming took off 7 bases at V and 0 bases at J, with 13 bases between the two ends. The CDR3 is 16 residues long. CDR3 loop: CASNPIASSYNSPLHF. DNA of the CDR3: TGTGCCAGCAACCCTATCGCGAGCTCCTATAATTCACCCCTCCACTTT.

A note on this clone: Distinct nucleotide sequences in the sample also encode this CDR3. V and J are TRBV6-5 and TRBJ1-5; D might be TRBD1 (5 bases). The CDR3 has 13 residues. The germline gives CDR1 MNHEY, CDR2 SVGAGI. Trimming left V 2 bases short and J 7 bases short, with 9 bases between. The CDR3 DNA is TGTGCCAGCAGTTACGGCGGGGGGCAGCCCCAGCATTTT. This gives the protein CASSYGGGQPQHF.

The rearrangement links TRBV7-2 to TRBJ1-5; D remains unclear. Germline V gene lookup returns CDR1 SGHTA and CDR2 FQGNSA. The length of the CDR3 is 15 residues. Trimming pared 1 base from V and 4 bases from J, leaving 11 bases between. For the CDR3, the DNA is TGTGCCAGCAGCTTAGATCAGGTGCGAAATCAGCCCCAGCATTTT. Its translation: CASSLDQVRNQPQHF.

This chain uses TRBV2 with TRBJ1-1; TRBD1 might be the D (5 bases). The CDR3 runs 15 residues. The V gene's germline CDR1 is SNHLY and CDR2 FYNNEI. V was pared by 4 bases and J by 1 base, with 13 bases between. The CDR3 loop reads CASSGGFNRNTEAFF. As DNA, the CDR3 is TGTGCCAGCAGTGGGGGCTTCAACCGGAACACTGAAGCTTTCTTT.

The chain links TRBV20-1 to TRBJ1-1; D gene unclear. Germline V CDR1 and CDR2: DFQATT, SNEGSKA (reference sequence). Trimming shortened V by 2 bases and J by 5 bases, and 3 bases separated the two germline ends. This CDR3 contains 10 residues. The CDR3 reads CSARRTEAFF. The CDR3 region has the DNA TGCAGTGCTAGACGGACTGAAGCTTTCTTT.

The V gene is TRBV10-3, the J gene TRBJ1-2; 7 bases fit TRBD1. The V segment lost 11 bases and the J segment 4 bases; nucleotides outside the gene matches: 7. The germline V gene encodes CDR1 ENHRY and CDR2 SYGVKD. CDR3 length equals 12 residues. CDR3 DNA: TGTGCCTCGCAGACAGGGACCTATGGCTACACCTTC. Residues: CASQTGTYGYTF.

This chain links TRBV18 with TRBJ2-7; 8 bases map to TRBD1. V gave up 3 bases and J gave up 5 bases; unmatched junction bases: 3. The germline gives CDR1 KGHSH, CDR2 LQKENI. The CDR3 extends over 13 amino acids. The CDR3 nucleotides read TGTGCCAGCTCACCCAGGGGGCTCAACGAGCAGTACGTC. It is translated as CASSPRGLNEQYV.

The rearrangement links TRBV18 to TRBJ2-2; D gene uncertain. This CDR3 contains 14 residues. Germline-derived CDR1 and CDR2 are KGHSH and LQKENI. The V and J ends lost 3 bases and 0 bases respectively, with 5 bases between them. CDR3: CASSPRPNTGELFF. The CDR3 DNA sequence: TGTGCCAGCTCACCGCGGCCGAACACCGGGGAGCTGTTTTTT. The variable domain in full, with the rest retrieved from reference TRBV18 and TRBJ2-2, is NAGVMQNPRHLVRRRGQEARLRCSPMKGHSHVYWYRQLPEEGLKFMVYLQKENIIDESGMPKERFSAEFPKEGPSILRIQQVVRGDSAAYFCASSPRPNTGELFFGEGSRLTVL.

In DNA form, the CDR3 reads TGTGCCAGCAGTGCGCCGGGGGGGGCGGCCAATGAAAAACTGTTTTTT. It encodes CASSAPGGAANEKLFF. V is TRBV6-1 and J is TRBJ1-4, with a weak D call TRBD1 (6 bases). This CDR3 is 16 amino acids long. CDR1 and CDR2 from the germline V gene are MNHNS and SASEGT. V lost 4 bases, J lost 5 bases, and 17 bases lay in between.

The chain links TRBV4-2 to TRBJ2-3; 11 bases fit TRBD2. Germline assignment: CDR1 LGHNA and CDR2 YNFKEQ. The length of the CDR3 is 19 residues. Unmatched junction bases numbered 8, after V lost 0 bases and J lost 0 bases. The CDR3 here is CASSQDWASGGPSTDTQYF. CDR3 bases: TGTGCCAGCAGCCAAGATTGGGCTAGCGGGGGGCCAAGCACAGATACGCAGTATTTT.

The chain recombines TRBV6-5 with TRBJ2-2; tentatively, D is TRBD1 (6 bases). Germline V lookup: CDR1 MNHEY, CDR2 SVGAGI. The V gene lost 8 bases and the J gene lost 6 bases, with 19 bases spanning the gap. This CDR3 spans 15 amino acids. CDR3 loop: CASSTLRRTAGELFF. The DNA of the CDR3 is TGTGCCAGCTCAACTTTAAGGCGGACAGCCGGGGAGCTGTTTTTT.

V and J are TRBV9 and TRBJ1-6, with D maybe TRBD1 (5 bases). Germline CDR1 SGDLS, CDR2 YYNGEE. The CDR3 runs to 13 residues. With 3 bases removed from V and 13 bases from J, the gap between germline ends came to 14 bases. For the CDR3, the DNA is TGTGCCAGCAGCGCGCCGGGGGGGTCCCCCCTCCACTTT. It encodes CASSAPGGSPLHF.

This clone was seen just once. The chain employs TRBV3-1 (or the pseudogene TRBV3-2) and TRBJ1-3; D gene ambiguous. This CDR3 has 14 residues. CDR1 LGHDT and CDR2 YNNKEL come from the germline V gene (reference sequence). Between the trimmed V and J ends, which lost 1 base and 4 bases, there was a span of 8 bases. CDR3 sequence (DNA): TGTGCCAGCAGCCAAGCTACTTCCGGAAACACCATATATTTT. It yields the protein CASSQATSGNTIYF.

The rearrangement links TRBV7-3 to TRBJ2-5; D is perhaps TRBD1 (5 bases). Germline V gives CDR1 SGHTA, CDR2 FQGTGA. Between the trimmed V and J ends, which lost 5 bases and 4 bases, there was a span of 20 bases. The CDR3 runs to 16 residues. The CDR3 is CASSQRVGVLRETQYF. The CDR3 DNA reads TGTGCCAGCAGCCAGAGAGTAGGGGTATTGAGAGAGACCCAGTACTTC.

The rearrangement uses TRBV3-1 (or the pseudogene TRBV3-2) and TRBJ2-1; 13 positions match TRBD2. The CDR3 contains 17 residues. V gave up 3 bases and J gave up 9 bases; unmatched junction bases: 11. Germline assignment: CDR1 LGHDT and CDR2 YNNKEL (reference sequence). This CDR3 reads CASSQAWTSGGVGEQFF. DNA of the CDR3: TGTGCCAGCAGCCAGGCTTGGACTAGCGGGGGTGTCGGTGAGCAGTTCTTC.

The chain combines TRBV19 with TRBJ2-1; 8 positions match TRBD2. Germline V CDR1 and CDR2: LNHDA, SQIVND (reference sequence). The V segment lost 8 bases and the J segment 2 bases; nucleotides outside the gene matches: 5. The CDR3 consists of 14 residues. This chain's CDR3 is CASQRGTAYNEQFF. The CDR3 DNA sequence: TGTGCCAGTCAGCGGGGGACTGCCTACAATGAGCAGTTCTTC.

This clone occurred once. The chain combines TRBV2 with TRBJ2-4; 7 bases align to TRBD2. The CDR3 is 16 amino acids. The V gene end was trimmed by 4 bases and the J gene end by 2 bases; junction bases not matched to a gene: 8. Germline V gene data show CDR1 as SNHLY and CDR2 as FYNNEI. CDR3 nucleotides: TGTGCCAGCAGTGGGGAGGGTTTCGCGACCAAAAACATTCAGTACTTC. Residues: CASSGEGFATKNIQYF.

This sequence joins TRBV19 and TRBJ1-6; D is uncertain. From germline, CDR1 is LNHDA and CDR2 SQIVND (reference sequence). The length of the CDR3 is 16 residues. Trimming left V 6 bases short and J 0 bases short, with 12 bases between. The CDR3 region is CASRSAGSSYNSPLHF. The CDR3 bases are TGTGCCAGTAGGTCAGCCGGGAGCTCCTATAATTCACCCCTCCACTTT.

This clone was recorded once. This chain uses TRBV6-5 with TRBJ1-1; D is undetermined. The CDR3 loop spans 13 amino acids. V lost 8 bases and J 4 bases, leaving 14 bases between the germline ends. The germline V gene has CDR1 MNHEY and CDR2 SVGAGI. This CDR3 is CASWAPIRTEAFF. The CDR3 DNA follows: TGTGCCAGCTGGGCTCCCATACGCACTGAAGCTTTCTTT.

The V and J genes are TRBV14 and TRBJ1-4; TRBD1 aligns across 10 bases. Germline values: CDR1 SGHDN, CDR2 FVKESK. The J segment lost 7 bases and the V segment lost 4 bases, leaving 6 bases of the junction unmatched. CDR3 length equals 15 residues. CDR3 amino acids: CASSLTDRGIEKLFF. CDR3 DNA: TGTGCCAGCAGCCTTACGGACAGGGGGATTGAAAAACTGTTTTTT.

This chain links TRBV9 with TRBJ1-2; 9 bases are a match to TRBD1. The CDR3 totals 14 residues. J was trimmed by 4 bases and V by 4 bases; bases with no gene match: 5. Germline CDR1 and CDR2: SGDLS and YYNGEE. In nucleotides, the CDR3 is TGTGCCAGCAGCACAGGACAGGGGAGCTATGGCTACACCTTC. It is translated as CASSTGQGSYGYTF.

The chain is built from TRBV2 and TRBJ2-3, with 7 positions matching TRBD2. The J segment lost 1 base and the V segment lost 2 bases, leaving 0 bases of the junction unmatched. CDR1 is SNHLY and CDR2 is FYNNEI in the germline V gene. The CDR3 totals 14 residues. The CDR3 here is CASSESGGTDTQYF. CDR3 nucleotides: TGTGCCAGCAGTGAAAGCGGGGGCACAGATACGCAGTATTTT. Based on the CDR3 plus reference TRBV2 and TRBJ2-3, the full variable domain is EPEVTQTPSHQVTQMGQEVILRCVPISNHLYFYWYRQILGQKVEFLVSFYNNEISEKSEIFDDQFSVERPDGSNFTLKIRSTKLEDSAMYFCASSESGGTDTQYFGPGTRLTVL.

This rearrangement joins TRBV7-3 to TRBJ1-1; possibly TRBD1 for D (6 bases). V lost 5 bases and J lost 4, with 11 bases in between. The CDR3 is made up of 13 amino acids. CDR1 and CDR2 from the germline V gene are SGHTA and FQGTGA. The CDR3, as DNA: TGTGCCAGCAGCACACAGGGTTCCACTGAAGCTTTCTTT. Translation gives CASSTQGSTEAFF.